These 25 T cell receptor beta chains were sequenced from one sample in a study of T cells in Graves' hyperthyroidism and ophthalmopathy. RNA transcripts were the template for amplifying TCR beta CDR3 regions. The HTBI set primed first-round TCR CDR3 RT-PCR. TCRdb analysed the multiplex PCR reads with MiXCR anew, one entry per CDR3 protein. This sample has 360,000 or so distinct CDR3 sequences, with 15% to 20% found just once. Specimen: blood. The receptors were gathered from a young woman with Graves' hyperthyroidism.

The sample holds many counts of this clonotype. The CDR3 DNA reads as TGTGCCAGCAGTGCGGTTCGGAGTCAGCCCCAGCATTTT. The encoded protein is CASSAVRSQPQHF. The genes are TRBV28 and TRBJ1-5; D not certain. The length of the CDR3 is 13 residues. V lost 5 bases and J 6 bases, leaving 11 bases between the germline ends. Germline-derived CDR1 and CDR2 are MDHEN and SYDVKM.

This clonotype appeared many times. This rearrangement joins TRBV6-1 to TRBJ2-5, with D perhaps being TRBD1 or TRBD2 (6 bases each). Germline lookup yields CDR1 MNHNS and CDR2 SASEGT. The CDR3 length is 15 residues. The V end lost 5 bases, the J end lost 5 bases, and 18 bases lay between the germline ends. CDR3: CASSLVMGGAETQYF. CDR3 bases: TGTGCCAGCAGTCTAGTAATGGGGGGCGCGGAGACCCAGTACTTC.

This clonotype was recorded many times. The chain uses TRBV6-1 and TRBJ2-5; no clear D. Germline V gene data show CDR1 as MNHNS and CDR2 as SASEGT. This CDR3 is 16 amino acids long. Trimming removed 4 bases from V and 0 bases from J, with 15 bases in between. CDR3 protein: CASSGVSWPYQETQYF. CDR3 nucleotides: TGTGCCAGCAGTGGGGTATCTTGGCCATACCAAGAGACCCAGTACTTC.

The J gene is TRBJ1-1, the V gene TRBV7-3; maybe TRBD1 (5 bases). This CDR3 spans 16 amino acids. V lost 5 bases and J 0 bases, leaving 16 bases between the germline ends. CDR1 SGHTA and CDR2 FQGTGA come from the germline V gene. For the CDR3, the DNA is TGTGCCAGCAGCCCCGAGGGTCAGGGCATGAACACTGAAGCTTTCTTT. It yields the protein CASSPEGQGMNTEAFF. Filled out from reference TRBV7-3 and TRBJ1-1, the complete variable domain reads GAGVSQTPSNKVTEKGKYVELRCDPISGHTALYWYRQSLGQGPEFLIYFQGTGAADDSGLPNDRFFAVRPEGSVSTLKIQRTERGDSAVYLCASSPEGQGMNTEAFFGQGTRLTVV.

At least ten counts were recorded for this clonotype. The chain has TRBV4-1 and TRBJ1-5; 8 nucleotides line up with TRBD1. The germline V gene encodes CDR1 MGHRA and CDR2 YSYEKL. This CDR3 has 21 amino acids. Trimming at V came to 0 bases and at J to 1 base, leaving 17 bases not matched to a gene. CDR3 loop: CASSQDRLRTGPMVSNQPQHF. The DNA of the CDR3 is TGCGCCAGCAGCCAAGATCGTCTTAGGACAGGGCCTATGGTAAGCAATCAGCCCCAGCATTTT.

The table lists this clonotype with many counts. The gene calls are TRBV6-1 and TRBJ2-2, with 10 bases that match TRBD1. The CDR3 has 15 amino acids. Germline V gene sequence: CDR1 MNHNS, CDR2 SASEGT. J gave up 6 bases and V 4 bases, and 5 bases lay outside the gene matches. DNA of the CDR3: TGTGCCAGCAGTGTGGACAGGGGGAGCCCCGGGGAGCTGTTTTTT. Translation gives CASSVDRGSPGELFF.

CDR3 bases: TGTGCCAGCAGGATGTATAGCAATCAGCCCCAGCATTTT. This codes for CASRMYSNQPQHF. This chain uses TRBV6-1 with TRBJ1-5; D remains unclear. V was pared by 6 bases and J by 0 bases, with 6 bases between. The CDR3 length is 13 residues. Germline V gene data show CDR1 as MNHNS and CDR2 as SASEGT.

This clonotype was counted many times. The rearrangement uses TRBV27 and TRBJ1-1, with D unresolved. The V and J ends lost 0 bases and 1 base respectively, with 9 bases between them. Germline loops: CDR1 MNHEY, CDR2 SMNVEV (reference sequence). The CDR3 loop spans 15 amino acids. This CDR3 is CASSLSGLSNTEAFF. As DNA, the CDR3 is TGTGCCAGCAGTTTATCTGGACTTTCGAACACTGAAGCTTTCTTT.

The chain is built from TRBV29-1 and TRBJ2-7, with D unclear. The length of the CDR3 is 13 residues. V lost 4 bases and J lost 0, with 10 bases in between. The germline gives CDR1 SQVTM, CDR2 ANQGSEA. The CDR3 loop is CSVGITTSYEQYF. The CDR3 coding sequence is TGCAGCGTTGGAATTACGACCTCCTACGAGCAGTACTTC.

The table lists this clonotype with a few counts. V gene TRBV12-3 or TRBV12-4 combines with J gene TRBJ2-5, with D maybe TRBD1 (6 bases). V dropped 4 bases and J dropped 1 base, with 10 bases sitting between them. The CDR3 totals 14 residues. The CDR3 loop is CASSSTGIQETQYF. The CDR3 region has the DNA TGTGCCAGCAGTTCGACAGGTATCCAAGAGACCCAGTACTTC.

This clonotype was counted at least ten times. Here the CDR3 DNA reads TGTGCCAGCAGCTTTTTGGGGGCCTCTCAAGAGACCCAGTACTTC. Amino acids: CASSFLGASQETQYF. The chain joins TRBV7-9 to TRBJ2-5; D is possibly TRBD1 (6 bases). Trimming took off 3 bases at V and 2 bases at J, with 13 bases between the two ends. CDR3 length equals 15 residues. Germline lookup yields CDR1 SEHNR and CDR2 FQNEAQ (reference sequence).

This clonotype occurred many times. The chain recombines TRBV24-1 with TRBJ2-2; 7 bases map to TRBD1. V dropped 11 bases and J dropped 1; count of bases not matched to a gene: 6. The CDR3 contains 14 residues. CDR1 is KGHDR, CDR2 SFDVKD, per germline. The CDR3 protein is CAIQRQGNTGELFF. In nucleotides, the CDR3 is TGTGCCATCCAAAGACAGGGGAACACCGGGGAGCTGTTTTTT.

Concerning this clonotype itself: At one end, the junction sequence differs from germline, possibly due to a read error. This chain connects TRBV5-1 to TRBJ2-3, with a tentative D call TRBD2 (6 bases). Germline V CDR1 and CDR2: SGHRS, YFSETQ. This CDR3 spans 15 amino acids. The CDR3 loop is CASSYGGAEGDMQYF. CDR3 in DNA: TGCGCCAGCAGCTATGGCGGGGCGGAGGGAGATATGCAGTATTTT.

This clonotype has just a few counts. V usage is TRBV10-3 and J usage is TRBJ1-1; possibly TRBD1 for D (5 bases). CDR3 size: 14 residues. The germline CDR1 and CDR2 sequences are ENHRY and SYGVKD. Trimming shortened V by 0 bases and J by 3 bases, and 8 bases separated the two germline ends. This CDR3 is CAISESGGYTEAFF. DNA for the CDR3: TGTGCCATCAGTGAGTCGGGGGGGTACACTGAAGCTTTCTTT.

This clonotype was picked up one time. The chain couples TRBV20-1 to TRBJ2-7; no firm D call. V dropped 4 bases and J dropped 0 bases, with 10 bases sitting between them. This CDR3 comprises 13 residues. In germline, CDR1 is DFQATT, CDR2 SNEGSKA (reference sequence). CDR3 nucleotides: TGCAGTGCTACCTCGCAGAGCTCCTACGAGCAGTACTTC. This codes for CSATSQSSYEQYF.

This clonotype has a count of ten or more. The chain is built from TRBV30 and TRBJ2-5, with TRBD1 matching over 8 bases. Germline loops: CDR1 GTSNPN, CDR2 SVGIG (reference sequence). The CDR3 extends over 13 amino acids. V shed 4 bases, J shed 7 bases, and the junction held 8 bases outside the gene matches. CDR3 DNA: TGTGCCTGGACCAGGACAGGGATGGGGACCCAGTACTTC. This translates into CAWTRTGMGTQYF.

This clonotype was seen a handful of times. This chain uses TRBV9 with TRBJ2-7; 9 nucleotides agree with TRBD1. The trim removed 3 bases at V and 5 bases at J, leaving 6 bases unmatched. Germline V gives CDR1 SGDLS, CDR2 YYNGEE. The CDR3 totals 14 residues. The CDR3 loop is CASSDRGQGNEQYF. CDR3 nucleotides: TGTGCCAGCAGCGACAGGGGGCAAGGGAACGAGCAGTACTTC. The variable domain in full, completed from reference TRBV9 and TRBJ2-7, reads DSGVTQTPKHLITATGQRVTLRCSPRSGDLSVYWYQQSLDQGLQFLIQYYNGEERAKGNILERFSAQQFPDLHSELNLSSLELGDSALYFCASSDRGQGNEQYFGPGTRLTVT.

This clonotype was seen only a few times. The rearrangement links TRBV20-1 to TRBJ2-5, with TRBD2 matching 8 bases. Germline V gene lookup returns CDR1 DFQATT and CDR2 SNEGSKA (reference sequence). V shed 0 bases, J shed 4 bases, and the junction held 16 bases outside the gene matches. The CDR3 has 18 amino acids. CDR3 DNA sequence: TGCAGTGCTAGAGATTGGAATGACCCGGGGGGGACCCGAGAGACCCAGTACTTC. It encodes CSARDWNDPGGTRETQYF.

This clonotype was seen ten or more times. The gene calls are TRBV12-3 or TRBV12-4 and TRBJ2-7; 7 nucleotides align to TRBD2. CDR3 size: 13 residues. V trimming: 2 bases; J trimming: 5 bases; junction bases outside the gene matches: 3. DNA of the CDR3: TGTGCCAGCAGTTTATTGGGGGGGAACGAGCAGTACTTC. Its protein product is CASSLLGGNEQYF.

This clonotype was seen many times. The chain uses TRBV18 and TRBJ1-2; D is undetermined. CDR3 size: 14 residues. The germline gives CDR1 KGHSH, CDR2 LQKENI. With 0 bases removed from V and 2 bases from J, the gap between germline ends came to 7 bases. The CDR3 protein is CASSPPQTNYGYTF. CDR3 in DNA: TGTGCCAGCTCACCACCGCAAACCAACTATGGCTACACCTTC.

This clonotype was picked up many times. V usage is TRBV7-8 and J usage is TRBJ1-2, with D uncertain. The CDR3 has 15 residues. With 5 bases removed from V and 0 bases from J, the gap between germline ends came to 13 bases. Looked up from germline, CDR1 is SGHVS and CDR2 is FQNEAQ. The CDR3 bases are TGTGCCAGCAGCCCAGACGGACGAGCTAACTATGGCTACACCTTC. Translation: CASSPDGRANYGYTF.

This clonotype was counted many times. The CDR3 loop reads CASSLSLLNQPQHF. As DNA, the CDR3 is TGTGCCAGCAGTTTAAGCCTCCTCAATCAGCCCCAGCATTTT. This rearrangement joins TRBV28 to TRBJ1-5; D gene uncertain. The CDR3 spans 14 residues. Per the germline V gene, CDR1 is MDHEN and CDR2 is SYDVKM. Trimming pared 2 bases from V and 3 bases from J, leaving 8 bases between. Complete variable domain (other parts from reference TRBV28 and TRBJ1-5): DVKVTQSSRYLVKRTGEKVFLECVQDMDHENMFWYRQDPGLGLRLIYFSYDVKMKEKGDIPEGYSVSREKKERFSLILESASTNQTSMYLCASSLSLLNQPQHFGDGTRLSIL.

Ten or more counts support this clonotype. V gene TRBV27 combines with J gene TRBJ1-1, with a weak D call TRBD1 (5 bases). V lost 1 base and J lost 6, with 6 bases in between. The CDR3 consists of 12 residues. Germline V gene data show CDR1 as MNHEY and CDR2 as SMNVEV (reference sequence). The DNA for the CDR3 is TGTGCCAGCAGTTTATGGGGGTCTGAAGCTTTCTTT. Translated: CASSLWGSEAFF.

This chain uses TRBV6-2 or TRBV6-3 with TRBJ2-2; 12 bases fit TRBD2. CDR1 is MNHEY, CDR2 SVGEGT, per germline. CDR3 length: 18 residues. V trimming: 4 bases; J trimming: 4 bases; junction bases outside the gene matches: 10. The CDR3 spells CASSSRLAGVVGTGELFF. The DNA for the CDR3 is TGTGCCAGCAGTTCCCGACTAGCGGGGGTGGTAGGCACCGGGGAGCTGTTTTTT.

This clonotype was counted at least ten times. This chain joins TRBV2 and TRBJ2-7, with D perhaps matching TRBD2 (5 bases). The germline V gene encodes CDR1 SNHLY and CDR2 FYNNEI. The CDR3 has 12 amino acids. Trimming removed 2 bases at V and 7 bases at J, with 9 bases between. The CDR3 loop reads CASSELAREQYF. The CDR3 coding sequence is TGTGCCAGCAGTGAATTAGCGCGTGAGCAGTACTTC.